Below are 10 T cell receptor beta chains sequenced from a single sample in a study of T cell therapy after organ transplantation. Time point described: 20-29 weeks after completion of therapy. Sequenced by immunoSEQ multiplex PCR; TCRdb stores in-frame clones only, minus some. The sample has fewer than 25,000 clones, around 84% seen once. No antigen has been identified for these receptors. The specimen comprised CD8+ T cells from blood, sampled after autologous CMV-specific T cell therapy. The receptors shown here come from a human patient who had received a solid organ transplant and had CMV disease. Some of the T cells may derive from the graft donor.

V is TRBV7-8 and J is TRBJ1-1; maybe TRBD1 (5 bases). The V and J ends lost 5 bases and 4 bases respectively, with 11 bases between them. Germline values: CDR1 SGHVS, CDR2 FQNEAQ. The CDR3 runs 13 residues. The CDR3 is CASSPQGGTEAFF. The CDR3 nucleotides read TGTGCCAGCAGCCCCCAGGGAGGCACTGAAGCTTTCTTT.

J is TRBJ2-1 and V is TRBV13; either TRBD1 or TRBD2 may supply D (5 bases each). CDR3 length: 16 amino acids. Germline CDR1 PRHDT, CDR2 FYEKMQ (reference sequence). The V gene lost 4 bases and the J gene lost 8 bases, with 21 bases spanning the gap. CDR3 protein: CASSYMTNLRGDEQFF. The CDR3 DNA sequence: TGTGCCAGCAGCTACATGACTAACCTGAGGGGAGATGAGCAGTTCTTC.

The chain joins TRBV9 to TRBJ2-1, with 9 bases lining up with TRBD2. CDR3 length: 15 residues. CDR1 and CDR2 from the germline V gene are SGDLS and YYNGEE. With 0 bases clipped from V and 9 bases from J, the junction kept 7 bases outside the gene matches. The CDR3 reads CASSVASGGTAEQFF. The CDR3 coding sequence is TGTGCCAGCAGCGTAGCAAGCGGGGGGACGGCTGAGCAGTTCTTC.

The rearrangement links TRBV19 to TRBJ2-7; D tentatively reads TRBD1 or TRBD2 (5 bases each). The CDR3 runs to 14 residues. Germline-derived CDR1 and CDR2 are LNHDA and SQIVND (reference sequence). V was trimmed by 9 bases and J by 4 bases, leaving 19 bases between them. CDR3 region: CASAGVGTSYEQYF. For the CDR3, the DNA is TGTGCCAGCGCCGGCGTCGGGACGTCTTACGAGCAGTACTTC. The complete variable domain, with remaining parts taken from reference TRBV19 and TRBJ2-7, reads DGGITQSPKYLFRKEGQNVTLSCEQNLNHDAMYWYRQDPGQGLRLIYYSQIVNDFQKGDIAEGYSVSREKKESFPLTVTSAQKNPTAFYLCASAGVGTSYEQYFGPGTRLTVT.

The chain uses TRBV4-2 and TRBJ2-6; D is perhaps TRBD2 (6 bases). CDR3 size: 17 residues. Trimming pared 1 base from V and 0 bases from J, leaving 10 bases between. Germline V gene lookup returns CDR1 LGHNA and CDR2 YNFKEQ. This chain's CDR3 is CASSQGTSSSGANVLTF. The CDR3 bases are TGTGCCAGCAGCCAAGGAACTAGCAGCTCTGGGGCCAACGTCCTGACTTTC.

The CDR3 region has the DNA TGTGCCAGCAGCTTAATTGTAGGCCACAGCTCTGGGGCCAACGTCCTGACTTTC. This codes for CASSLIVGHSSGANVLTF. The rearrangement joins TRBV11-1 to TRBJ2-6; D gene unclear. This CDR3 spans 18 amino acids. Per the germline V gene, CDR1 is SGHAT and CDR2 is FQDESV (reference sequence). V was pared by 2 bases and J by 0 bases, with 14 bases between.

The V gene is TRBV30, the J gene TRBJ1-1, with 7 bases aligning to TRBD1. The CDR3 covers 16 residues. The germline V gene encodes CDR1 GTSNPN and CDR2 SVGIG (reference sequence). Trimming at V came to 0 bases and at J to 3 bases, leaving 10 bases not matched to a gene. CDR3 nucleotides: TGTGCCTGGAGTGTTCGCCGACAGGGTGAGGACACTGAAGCTTTCTTT. Translated, it gives CAWSVRRQGEDTEAFF.

J is TRBJ1-4 and V is TRBV5-1; D is unresolved. The CDR3 covers 14 residues. Trimming pared 2 bases from V and 5 bases from J, leaving 10 bases between. CDR1 is SGHRS, CDR2 YFSETQ, per germline. In DNA, the CDR3 is TGCGCCAGCAGCTTACGGGGTGAGAATGAAAAACTGTTTTTT. It encodes CASSLRGENEKLFF.

This sequence joins TRBV7-9 and TRBJ2-7, with a weak D call TRBD2 (5 bases). Germline loops: CDR1 SEHNR, CDR2 FQNEAQ (reference sequence). V dropped 5 bases and J dropped 2 bases, with 16 bases sitting between them. The CDR3 totals 15 residues. This chain's CDR3 is CASSPELSGPYEQYF. CDR3 in DNA: TGTGCCAGCAGCCCTGAGCTCAGCGGACCCTACGAGCAGTACTTC.

This rearrangement joins TRBV13 to TRBJ2-7; 10 positions agree with TRBD1. The V and J ends lost 4 bases and 3 bases, in that order; junction bases with no gene match: 3. This CDR3 region has 14 residues. Germline-derived CDR1 and CDR2 are PRHDT and FYEKMQ (reference sequence). DNA for the CDR3: TGTGCCAGCAGCTGGGGGACAGGGGACTACGAGCAGTACTTC. This encodes CASSWGTGDYEQYF.